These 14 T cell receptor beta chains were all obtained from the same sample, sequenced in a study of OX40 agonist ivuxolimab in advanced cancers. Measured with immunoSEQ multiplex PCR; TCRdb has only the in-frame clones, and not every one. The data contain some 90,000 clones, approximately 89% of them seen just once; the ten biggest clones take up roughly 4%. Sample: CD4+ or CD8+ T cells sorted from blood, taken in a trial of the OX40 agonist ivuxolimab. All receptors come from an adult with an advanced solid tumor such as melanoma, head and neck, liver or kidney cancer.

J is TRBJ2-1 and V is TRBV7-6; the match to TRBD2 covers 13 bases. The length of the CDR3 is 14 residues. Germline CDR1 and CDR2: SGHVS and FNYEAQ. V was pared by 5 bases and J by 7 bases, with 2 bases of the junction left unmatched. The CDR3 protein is CASSRTSGSNEQFF. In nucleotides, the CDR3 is TGTGCCAGCAGCCGGACTAGCGGGAGTAATGAGCAGTTCTTC.

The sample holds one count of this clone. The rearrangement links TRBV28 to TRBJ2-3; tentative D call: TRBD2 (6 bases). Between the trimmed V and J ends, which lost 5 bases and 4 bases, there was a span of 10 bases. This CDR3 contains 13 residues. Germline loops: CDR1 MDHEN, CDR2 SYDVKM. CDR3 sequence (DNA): TGTGCCAGCAGTCGAGCGGGTCCAGATACGCAGTATTTT. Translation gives CASSRAGPDTQYF.

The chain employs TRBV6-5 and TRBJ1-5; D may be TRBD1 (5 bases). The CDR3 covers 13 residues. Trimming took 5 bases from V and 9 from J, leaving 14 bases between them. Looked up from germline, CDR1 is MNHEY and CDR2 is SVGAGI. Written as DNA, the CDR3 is TGTGCCAGCAGTGAGGGACCCGGCGCGCCCCAGCATTTT. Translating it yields CASSEGPGAPQHF.

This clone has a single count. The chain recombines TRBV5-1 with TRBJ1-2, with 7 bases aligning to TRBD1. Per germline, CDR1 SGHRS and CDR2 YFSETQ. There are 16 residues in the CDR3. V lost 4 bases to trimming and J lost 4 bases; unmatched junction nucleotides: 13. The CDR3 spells CASSLNTGAQSYGYTF. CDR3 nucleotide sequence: TGCGCCAGCAGCCTGAATACAGGGGCCCAGTCCTATGGCTACACCTTC.

CDR3 amino acids: CASSMRGSRANEQFF. The CDR3 region has the DNA TGTGCCAGTAGTATGAGGGGGAGTAGGGCCAATGAGCAGTTCTTC. V and J are TRBV19 and TRBJ2-1, with D maybe TRBD1 (6 bases). The CDR3 is 15 amino acids. Trimming pared 3 bases from V and 6 bases from J, leaving 15 bases between. Germline V gives CDR1 LNHDA, CDR2 SQIVND (reference sequence).

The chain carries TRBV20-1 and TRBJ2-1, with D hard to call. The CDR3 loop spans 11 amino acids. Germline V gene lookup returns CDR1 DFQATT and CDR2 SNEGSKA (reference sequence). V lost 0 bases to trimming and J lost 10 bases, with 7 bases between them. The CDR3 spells CSARENREQFF. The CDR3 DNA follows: TGCAGTGCTAGAGAGAATCGAGAGCAGTTCTTC.

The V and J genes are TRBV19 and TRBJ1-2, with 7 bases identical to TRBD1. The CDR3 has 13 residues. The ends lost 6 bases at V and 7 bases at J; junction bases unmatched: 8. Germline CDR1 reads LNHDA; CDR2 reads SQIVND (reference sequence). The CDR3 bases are TGTGCCAGTAGCCTATCGACAGGGAGTGGCTACACCTTC. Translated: CASSLSTGSGYTF.

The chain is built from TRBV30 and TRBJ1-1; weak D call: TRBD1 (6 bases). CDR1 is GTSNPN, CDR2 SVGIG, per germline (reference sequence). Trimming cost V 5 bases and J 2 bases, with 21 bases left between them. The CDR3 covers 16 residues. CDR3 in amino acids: CAWQPLGTPKNTEAFF. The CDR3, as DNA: TGTGCCTGGCAGCCGTTAGGGACACCGAAAAACACTGAAGCTTTCTTT.

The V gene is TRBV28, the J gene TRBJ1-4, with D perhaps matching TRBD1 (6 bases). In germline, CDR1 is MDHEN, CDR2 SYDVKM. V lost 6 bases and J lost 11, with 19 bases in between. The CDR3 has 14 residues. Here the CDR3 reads CASSTQGGIRKLFF. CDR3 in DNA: TGTGCCAGCAGCACCCAAGGGGGAATTAGGAAACTGTTTTTT.

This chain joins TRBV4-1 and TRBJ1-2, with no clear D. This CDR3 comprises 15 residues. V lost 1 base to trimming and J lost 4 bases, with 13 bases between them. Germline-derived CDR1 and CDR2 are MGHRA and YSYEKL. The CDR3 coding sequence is TGCGCCAGCAGCCAAGGACCTCAGCCCGGCTATGGCTACACCTTC. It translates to CASSQGPQPGYGYTF.

The CDR3 DNA reads TGCGCCAGCAGCCCTACGGGACCTCTTAACTATGGCTACACCTTC. It translates to CASSPTGPLNYGYTF. This chain links TRBV5-1 with TRBJ1-2; possibly TRBD1 for D (5 bases). The CDR3 has 15 amino acids. Trimming cost V 4 bases and J 1 base, with 14 bases left between them. Germline values: CDR1 SGHRS, CDR2 YFSETQ.

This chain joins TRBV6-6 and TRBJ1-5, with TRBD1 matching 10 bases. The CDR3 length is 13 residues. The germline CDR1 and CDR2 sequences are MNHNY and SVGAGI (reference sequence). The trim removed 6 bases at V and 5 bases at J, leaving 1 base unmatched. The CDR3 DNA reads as TGTGCCAGCAGGGACAGGGGGGATCAGCCCCAGCATTTT. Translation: CASRDRGDQPQHF.

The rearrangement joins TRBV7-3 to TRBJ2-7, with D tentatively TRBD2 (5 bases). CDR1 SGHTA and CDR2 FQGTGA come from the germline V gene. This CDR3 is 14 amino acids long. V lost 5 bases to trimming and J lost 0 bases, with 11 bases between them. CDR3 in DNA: TGTGCCAGCAGCCCGACTACCGACTCCTACGAGCAGTACTTC. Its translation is CASSPTTDSYEQYF.

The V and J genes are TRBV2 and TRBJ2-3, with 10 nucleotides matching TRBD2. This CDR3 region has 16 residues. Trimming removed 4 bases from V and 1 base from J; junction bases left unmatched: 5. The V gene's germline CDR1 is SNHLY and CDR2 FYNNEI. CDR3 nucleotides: TGTGCCAGCAGTGGAACTAGCGGGAAGGGCACAGATACGCAGTATTTT. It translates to CASSGTSGKGTDTQYF.